A selection of T cell receptor beta chains follows, all from one sample in a study of T-cell reconstitution after alpha-beta-depleted transplantation in children. TCRdb fed the PCR reads into MiXCR, producing one record per CDR3 protein. The sample lists hundreds of thousands of distinct CDR3 sequences, roughly 16% occurring once. The sample here was PBMCs, mostly from graft donor cells, taken 360 days after TCRalphabeta/CD19-depleted stem cell transplant. The receptors originated from a male patient aged 10 to 17 who had a stem cell transplant for acute lymphoblastic leukemia, so the T cells may come from the graft donor. Each CDR3 is given with its conserved first and last residue. Fields, in order: V gene, J gene, CDR3 protein.

TRBV5-1	TRBJ2-1	CASSLAELSYNEQFF
TRBV20-1	TRBJ2-3	CSAPHIDTQYF
TRBV20-1	TRBJ1-5	CSARDAGGPDRNQPQHF
TRBV27	TRBJ1-6	CASSLLRSSYNSPLHF
TRBV14	TRBJ1-2	CASSQSMVTYGYTF
TRBV5-1	TRBJ1-5	CASSPAGNQPQHF
TRBV5-1	TRBJ2-7	CASSLTSGIRDEQYF
TRBV20-1	TRBJ2-1	CSARGGPGQGMMVFNEQFF
TRBV20-1	TRBJ2-1	CSAHEGPFNNEQFF
TRBV11-2	TRBJ1-1	CASSFRAGAEAFF
TRBV7-3	TRBJ2-5	CASSLRQGAAETQYF
TRBV20-1	TRBJ2-7	CSARGEAENSYEQYF
TRBV3-1	TRBJ2-1	CATCPRRDHGSYNEQFF
TRBV6-4	TRBJ1-1	CASSDPSPFPTEAFF
TRBV2	TRBJ2-3	CASSYGIDTQYF
TRBV18	TRBJ2-6	CASSPPRAIPSGANVLTF
TRBV7-3	TRBJ2-1	CASSFTRRGGGEQFF
TRBV29-1	TRBJ2-1	CSVVGQGAYNEQFF
TRBV12-3/TRBV12-4	TRBJ2-2	CASSLPHSGAGELFF
TRBV5-5	TRBJ2-7	CASSKGTSGRRYEQYF
TRBV7-6	TRBJ2-5	CASSLGVRMETQYF
TRBV4-1	TRBJ1-1	CASSQLLDRVFGVDTEAFF
TRBV6-5	TRBJ1-5	CASSLRQGGGQPQHF
TRBV5-6	TRBJ2-5	CASSLYDRETQYF
TRBV5-1	TRBJ2-5	CASSLIAGSETQYF
TRBV11-2	TRBJ2-1	CASSLWDIHNEQFF
TRBV12-3/TRBV12-4	TRBJ2-5	CASSPGTSGSETQYF